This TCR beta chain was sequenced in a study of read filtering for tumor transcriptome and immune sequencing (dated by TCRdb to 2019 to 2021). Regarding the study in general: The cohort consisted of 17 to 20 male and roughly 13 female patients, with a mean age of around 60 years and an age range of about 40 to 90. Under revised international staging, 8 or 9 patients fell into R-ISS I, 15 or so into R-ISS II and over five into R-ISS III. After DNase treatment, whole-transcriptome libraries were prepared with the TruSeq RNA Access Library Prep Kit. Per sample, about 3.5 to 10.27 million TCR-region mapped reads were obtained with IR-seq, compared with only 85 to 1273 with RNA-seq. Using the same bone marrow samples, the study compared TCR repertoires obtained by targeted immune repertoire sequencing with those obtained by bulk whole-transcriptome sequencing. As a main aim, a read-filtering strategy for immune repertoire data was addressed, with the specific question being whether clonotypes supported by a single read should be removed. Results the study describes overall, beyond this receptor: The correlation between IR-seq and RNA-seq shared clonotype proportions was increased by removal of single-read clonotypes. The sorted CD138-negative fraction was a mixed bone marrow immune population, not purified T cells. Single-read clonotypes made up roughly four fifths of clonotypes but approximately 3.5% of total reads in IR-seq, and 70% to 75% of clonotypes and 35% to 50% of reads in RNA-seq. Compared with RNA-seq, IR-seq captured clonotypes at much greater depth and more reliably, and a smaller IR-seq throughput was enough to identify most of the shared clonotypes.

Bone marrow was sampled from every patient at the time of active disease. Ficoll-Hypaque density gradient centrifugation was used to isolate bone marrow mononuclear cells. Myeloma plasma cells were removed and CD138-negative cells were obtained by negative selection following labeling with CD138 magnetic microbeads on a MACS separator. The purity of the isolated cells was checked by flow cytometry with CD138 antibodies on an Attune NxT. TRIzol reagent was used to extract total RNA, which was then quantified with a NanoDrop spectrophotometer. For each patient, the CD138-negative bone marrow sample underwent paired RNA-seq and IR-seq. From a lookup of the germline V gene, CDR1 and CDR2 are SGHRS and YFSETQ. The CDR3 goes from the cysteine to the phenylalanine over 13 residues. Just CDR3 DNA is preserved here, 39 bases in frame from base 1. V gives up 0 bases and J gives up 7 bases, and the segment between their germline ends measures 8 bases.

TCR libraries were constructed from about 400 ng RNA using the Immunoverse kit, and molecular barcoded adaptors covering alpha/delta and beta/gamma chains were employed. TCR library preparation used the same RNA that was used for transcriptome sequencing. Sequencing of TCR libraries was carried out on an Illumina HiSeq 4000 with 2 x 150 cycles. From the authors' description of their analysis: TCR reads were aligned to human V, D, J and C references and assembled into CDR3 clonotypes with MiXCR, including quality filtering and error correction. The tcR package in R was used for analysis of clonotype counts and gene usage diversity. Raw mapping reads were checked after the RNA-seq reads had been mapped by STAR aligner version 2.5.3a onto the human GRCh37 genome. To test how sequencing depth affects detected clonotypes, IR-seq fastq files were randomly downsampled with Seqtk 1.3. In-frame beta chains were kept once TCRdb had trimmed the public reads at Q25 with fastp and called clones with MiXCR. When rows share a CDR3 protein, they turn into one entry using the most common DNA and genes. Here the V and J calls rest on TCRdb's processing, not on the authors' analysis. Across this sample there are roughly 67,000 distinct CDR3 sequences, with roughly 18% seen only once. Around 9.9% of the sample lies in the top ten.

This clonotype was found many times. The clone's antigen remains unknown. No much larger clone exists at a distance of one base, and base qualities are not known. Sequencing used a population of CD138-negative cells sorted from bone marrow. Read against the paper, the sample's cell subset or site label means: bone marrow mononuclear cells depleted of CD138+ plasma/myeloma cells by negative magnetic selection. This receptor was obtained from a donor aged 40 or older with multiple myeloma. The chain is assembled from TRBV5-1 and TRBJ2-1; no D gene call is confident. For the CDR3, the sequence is CASSLVKGNEQFF. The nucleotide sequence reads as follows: TGCGCCAGCAGCTTGGTGAAAGGAAATGAGCAGTTCTTC.